This T cell receptor beta chain was captured in a study of control samples from healthy donors and cancer patients. The protocol was immunoSEQ multiplex PCR, while the TCRdb copy is restricted to in-frame clones and leaves out a portion. The table has roughly 100,000 clones, roughly 92% seen once. CDR1 is LNHDA, CDR2 SQIVND, per germline (reference sequence). The CDR3 is made up of 12 amino acids. Trimming shortened V by 8 bases and J by 4 bases, and 11 bases separated the two germline ends. The chain has TRBV19 and TRBJ1-1; D gene uncertain. Specimen: blood. This clonotype was obtained from a human donor in good health. The donor label of this sample is uncertain. CDR3: CASSWGFTEAFF. CDR3 bases: TGTGCCAGTTCATGGGGATTCACTGAAGCTTTCTTT.